Presented here are 27 T cell receptor beta chains from one specimen sequenced in a study of blood T cell repertoires in COVID-19. Sequencing was performed with immunoSEQ multiplex PCR; in TCRdb, only in-frame clones are kept and a portion is missing. The sample yields around 220,000 clones, roughly nine tenths seen once. Sequencing was carried out using PBMCs or T cells enriched from blood (not recorded which). These receptors all stem from a woman between 25 and 40 years old with acute COVID-19.

This chain connects TRBV4-3 to TRBJ1-2; D is perhaps TRBD1 (5 bases). Germline CDR1 and CDR2: LGHNA and YSLEER. This CDR3 spans 16 amino acids. Trimming stripped 0 bases from V and 2 bases from J, with 13 bases between. CDR3 amino acids: CASSQEGRGFNYGYTF. The CDR3 region has the DNA TGCGCCAGCAGCCAAGAGGGTCGGGGGTTCAACTATGGCTACACCTTC.

In DNA, the CDR3 is TGTGCCAGCAGTTCATTCGTCGGTACAGGGGGCTTGGAAAAACTGTTTTTT. Translated: CASSSFVGTGGLEKLFF. The gene calls are TRBV28 and TRBJ1-4; 9 positions match TRBD1. In germline, CDR1 is MDHEN, CDR2 SYDVKM. CDR3 length: 17 amino acids. The ends lost 4 bases at V and 8 bases at J; junction bases unmatched: 14.

This rearrangement joins TRBV5-4 to TRBJ2-7, with TRBD1 matching 7 bases. Germline CDR1 SGHNT, CDR2 YYREEE (reference sequence). The V gene end was trimmed by 3 bases and the J gene end by 0 bases; junction bases not matched to a gene: 6. The CDR3 consists of 15 residues. CDR3 bases: TGTGCCAGCAGCTCGGGACAGAGAGGCTCCTACGAGCAGTACTTC. Amino acids: CASSSGQRGSYEQYF.

As concerns this clone: A read error is likely here: a far larger clone is one base away. The J gene is TRBJ1-1, the V gene TRBV28; D uncertain. The ends were cut back, 5 bases at V and 1 base at J, with 5 bases in the middle. This CDR3 is 12 amino acids long. CDR1 is MDHEN, CDR2 SYDVKM, per germline. CDR3 nucleotide sequence: TGTGCCAGCAGTCCGGGGAACACTGAAGCTTTCTTT. Amino acid sequence: CASSPGNTEAFF.

The rearrangement links TRBV6-1 to TRBJ1-2; perhaps TRBD1 as D (5 bases). The length of the CDR3 is 20 residues. V gave up 3 bases and J gave up 6 bases, with 32 bases separating them. Germline CDR1 and CDR2: MNHNS and SASEGT. In nucleotides, the CDR3 is TGTGCCAGCAGTGATGCCCTCCGGCCCCGCGGGGGAGCGTGGGTAAATGGCTACACCTTC. Protein product: CASSDALRPRGGAWVNGYTF.

This clone was seen a few times. The chain has TRBV28 and TRBJ2-1, with 10 bases fitting TRBD2. Germline CDR1 reads MDHEN; CDR2 reads SYDVKM. Unmatched junction bases numbered 5, after V lost 5 bases and J lost 4 bases. CDR3 length: 15 amino acids. The CDR3 reads CASSPGTSDYNEQFF. CDR3 sequence (DNA): TGTGCCAGCAGTCCCGGGACTAGCGATTACAATGAGCAGTTCTTC.

The chain uses TRBV4-2 and TRBJ2-1, with unresolved D. Looked up from germline, CDR1 is LGHNA and CDR2 is YNFKEQ. The CDR3 is made up of 12 amino acids. Trimming took off 1 base at V and 9 bases at J, with 7 bases between the two ends. This chain's CDR3 is CASSQVSGEQFF. The DNA of the CDR3 is TGTGCCAGCAGCCAAGTCTCGGGTGAGCAGTTCTTC.

DNA for the CDR3: TGTGCCAGCAGTTCACAGTCTAACTATGGCTACACCTTC. Translating gives CASSSQSNYGYTF. V and J are TRBV6-5 and TRBJ1-2; D unresolved. V was trimmed by 4 bases and J by 0 bases, leaving 6 bases between them. Germline CDR1 is MNHEY and CDR2 is SVGAGI. This CDR3 contains 13 residues.

V and J are TRBV29-1 and TRBJ1-1; 7 nucleotides match TRBD1. Germline values: CDR1 SQVTM, CDR2 ANQGSEA. J lost 0 bases, V lost 5 bases, and 9 bases had no gene match. The CDR3 spans 15 residues. CDR3 coding DNA: TGCAGCGTTTTCTTCAGGGGGGAGATGAACACTGAAGCTTTCTTT. Residues: CSVFFRGEMNTEAFF.

The chain is built from TRBV11-2 and TRBJ1-6; no reliable D call. CDR1 SGHAT and CDR2 FQNNGV come from the germline V gene. The CDR3 sequence is 14 residues long. V was shortened by 6 bases and J by 7 bases, with 13 bases between the two germline ends. For the CDR3, the DNA is TGTGCCAGCAGGGTTAGCTTCCAGAATTCACCCCTCCACTTT. This translates into CASRVSFQNSPLHF.

V usage is TRBV28 and J usage is TRBJ2-1, with unresolved D. Germline CDR1 is MDHEN and CDR2 is SYDVKM. The length of the CDR3 is 15 residues. Trimming took 6 bases from V and 4 from J, leaving 16 bases between them. CDR3 region: CASSEPRPAYNEQFF. Written as DNA, the CDR3 is TGTGCCAGCAGCGAACCTCGGCCAGCGTACAATGAGCAGTTCTTC.

This clone was observed a single time. The chain joins TRBV2 to TRBJ2-7; TRBD1 matches 10 bases. J gave up 6 bases and V 4 bases, and 6 bases lay outside the gene matches. CDR1 is SNHLY, CDR2 FYNNEI, per germline. The CDR3 has 14 residues. CDR3 in amino acids: CASSATGQGTEQYF. For the CDR3, the DNA is TGTGCCAGCAGTGCTACGGGACAGGGGACCGAGCAGTACTTC.

CDR3: CASSLEVLPRGPYGYTF. The CDR3 region has the DNA TGTGCCAGCAGTTTAGAGGTGCTGCCGCGGGGGCCCTATGGCTACACCTTC. The rearrangement links TRBV27 to TRBJ1-2, with D tentatively TRBD1 (6 bases). The CDR3 is made up of 17 amino acids. Germline V gives CDR1 MNHEY, CDR2 SMNVEV (reference sequence). V lost 2 bases and J 4 bases, leaving 20 bases between the germline ends.

The sample holds one count of this clone. The rearrangement uses TRBV5-4 and TRBJ2-7, with D possibly matching TRBD1 (5 bases). Trimming left V 3 bases short and J 5 bases short, with 15 bases between. CDR1 SGHNT and CDR2 YYREEE come from the germline V gene (reference sequence). The CDR3 has 14 amino acids. The CDR3, as DNA: TGTGCCAGCAGCTCCCAGGGTGGGAAAGACGAGCAGTACTTC. This gives the protein CASSSQGGKDEQYF. The complete variable domain, with remaining parts taken from reference TRBV5-4 and TRBJ2-7, reads ETGVTQSPTHLIKTRGQQVTLRCSSQSGHNTVSWYQQALGQGPQFIFQYYREEENGRGNFPPRFSGLQFPNYSSELNVNALELDDSALYLCASSSQGGKDEQYFGPGTRLTVT.

The chain has TRBV19 and TRBJ2-1; 10 bases fit TRBD2. The CDR3 has 16 residues. The V gene end was trimmed by 5 bases and the J gene end by 4 bases; junction bases not matched to a gene: 8. Germline V CDR1 and CDR2: LNHDA, SQIVND (reference sequence). CDR3 sequence reads: CASSWASGSTYNEQFF. The CDR3 DNA reads TGTGCCAGTAGTTGGGCTAGCGGGAGTACATACAATGAGCAGTTCTTC.

The chain couples TRBV9 to TRBJ1-2, with D hard to call. This CDR3 comprises 13 residues. Trimming pared 2 bases from V and 4 bases from J, leaving 9 bases between. Looked up from germline, CDR1 is SGDLS and CDR2 is YYNGEE. The CDR3, as DNA: TGTGCCAGCAGCGTTCACCAGGTCTATGGCTACACCTTC. This encodes CASSVHQVYGYTF.

This clone was observed once. The chain has TRBV12-3 or TRBV12-4 and TRBJ1-5, with D perhaps matching TRBD1 (6 bases). Deletions cut 6 bases from V and 6 bases from J, with 12 bases between. The CDR3 is 13 residues long. The CDR3 nucleotides read TGTGCCAGCAGGGACAGTCGTAGTCAGCCCCAGCATTTT. Translated, it gives CASRDSRSQPQHF.

The gene calls are TRBV30 and TRBJ1-2; no reliable D call. Trimming took 4 bases from V and 4 from J, leaving 13 bases between them. Germline lookup yields CDR1 GTSNPN and CDR2 SVGIG (reference sequence). The CDR3 is 13 residues long. CDR3 in DNA: TGTGCCTGGAACCGGCAGACTGTCTATGGCTACACCTTC. It translates to CAWNRQTVYGYTF.

V is TRBV19 and J is TRBJ2-7; D might be TRBD2 (6 bases). This CDR3 contains 15 residues. The V gene's germline CDR1 is LNHDA and CDR2 SQIVND (reference sequence). V was cut by 3 bases and J by 5 bases, with 17 bases left in between. The CDR3 bases are TGTGCCAGTAGTATGGAGGGAGGCAGCTGGAACGAGCAGTACTTC. Encoded protein: CASSMEGGSWNEQYF. The full variable domain, rest sourced from reference TRBV19 and TRBJ2-7, is DGGITQSPKYLFRKEGQNVTLSCEQNLNHDAMYWYRQDPGQGLRLIYYSQIVNDFQKGDIAEGYSVSREKKESFPLTVTSAQKNPTAFYLCASSMEGGSWNEQYFGPGTRLTVT.

The J gene is TRBJ1-5, the V gene TRBV2; D unresolved. CDR1 and CDR2 from the germline V gene are SNHLY and FYNNEI. The CDR3 loop spans 14 amino acids. The V end lost 7 bases, the J end lost 0 bases, and 10 bases lay between the germline ends. In DNA form, the CDR3 reads TGTGCCAGCAACTCGGGTAGTAGCAATCAGCCCCAGCATTTT. It translates to CASNSGSSNQPQHF.

V is TRBV28 and J is TRBJ2-1; TRBD2 matches at 11 bases. The V gene end was trimmed by 5 bases and the J gene end by 8 bases; junction bases not matched to a gene: 5. CDR3 length: 14 amino acids. Germline CDR1 MDHEN, CDR2 SYDVKM. The CDR3 DNA follows: TGTGCCAGCAGTACTAGCGGGAGTGTCGATGAGCAGTTCTTC. This codes for CASSTSGSVDEQFF.

The chain couples TRBV10-3 to TRBJ2-2, with TRBD1 identical over 11 bases. CDR1 ENHRY and CDR2 SYGVKD come from the germline V gene. This CDR3 has 16 residues. Trimming at V came to 5 bases and at J to 5 bases, leaving 7 bases not matched to a gene. The CDR3 coding sequence is TGTGCCATCAGTAACGGACAGGGGGCAAGGACCGGGGAGCTGTTTTTT. Residues: CAISNGQGARTGELFF.

This sequence joins TRBV6-5 and TRBJ2-7; a possible D gene is TRBD1 (7 bases). V lost 3 bases to trimming and J lost 3 bases, with 18 bases between them. CDR3 length: 16 residues. CDR1 is MNHEY and CDR2 is SVGAGI in the germline V gene. The CDR3: CASSYARRQGGYEQYF. DNA of the CDR3: TGTGCCAGCAGTTATGCCCGTCGCCAGGGGGGCTACGAGCAGTACTTC.

A remark on this clone: The sample holds other DNA sequences that translate to the same CDR3. V gene TRBV4-1 combines with J gene TRBJ2-7; 10 bases agree with TRBD1. Per germline, CDR1 MGHRA and CDR2 YSYEKL. V lost 4 bases, J lost 2 bases, and 2 bases stayed unmatched. The CDR3 extends over 14 amino acids. The chain's CDR3 is CASSPGTGAYEQYF. Written as DNA, the CDR3 is TGCGCCAGCAGCCCCGGGACAGGGGCCTACGAGCAGTACTTC.

The chain is built from TRBV9 and TRBJ2-1, with a weak D call TRBD2 (6 bases). CDR3 size: 15 residues. V dropped 4 bases and J dropped 4 bases, with 15 bases sitting between them. Germline assignment: CDR1 SGDLS and CDR2 YYNGEE. CDR3 loop: CASSPPASVYNEQFF. CDR3 coding DNA: TGTGCCAGCAGCCCCCCGGCTAGCGTTTACAATGAGCAGTTCTTC.

The rearrangement uses TRBV28 and TRBJ1-2; D ambiguous. CDR1 and CDR2 (germline): MDHEN, SYDVKM. V was pared by 2 bases and J by 4 bases, with 14 bases between. The CDR3 is 15 amino acids. The CDR3 sequence: CASSLATRTAYGYTF. CDR3 nucleotides: TGTGCCAGCAGTTTAGCCACGCGAACCGCCTATGGCTACACCTTC.

This clone was seen more than once but under ten times. The gene calls are TRBV18 and TRBJ1-5, with TRBD1 matching over 7 bases. This CDR3 region has 17 residues. From germline, CDR1 is KGHSH and CDR2 LQKENI. V lost 3 bases and J lost 3; bases outside the gene matches: 11. Here the CDR3 DNA reads TGTGCCAGCTCACCCGTGGCTAGGACAGGAGACAATCAGCCCCAGCATTTT. Translation: CASSPVARTGDNQPQHF.